The 16 T cell receptor beta chains reported below all come from one sample, sequenced in a study of shared clonotypes between healthy human individuals. The method was immunoSEQ multiplex PCR; TCRdb's version includes in-frame clones alone and lacks a portion of them. The sample contains some 2,500,000 clones, around 93% of which appear only once. Sequencing was performed on naive CD4+ T cells from PBMCs. Subset: CD45RA+ positively selected. The receptor set was obtained from a man younger than 35 in good health. Some clones in this sample may be carry-over from other donors' samples.

This chain uses TRBV9 with TRBJ2-6; D possibly corresponds to TRBD1 (5 bases). CDR3 length equals 18 residues. V was trimmed by 0 bases and J by 0 bases, leaving 13 bases between them. The germline CDR1 and CDR2 sequences are SGDLS and YYNGEE. This CDR3 reads CASSVGQGTGSGANVLTF. CDR3 nucleotides: TGTGCCAGCAGCGTAGGGCAGGGTACAGGCTCTGGGGCCAACGTCCTGACTTTC.

As regards this clone: The same CDR3 also results from other DNA sequences found in this sample. As DNA, the CDR3 is TGCAGCGCTGACAGGGATCCTAACACTGAAGCTTTCTTT. The encoded protein is CSADRDPNTEAFF. The chain recombines TRBV29-1 with TRBJ1-1; 7 bases agree with TRBD1. The CDR3 is 13 amino acids. The junction had 7 bases not matched to a gene; V was cut back by 7 bases and J by 2 bases. Germline CDR1 is SQVTM and CDR2 is ANQGSEA.

Only a few counts were recorded for this clone. The chain joins TRBV2 to TRBJ2-7, with D possibly TRBD2 on 6 matching bases. Per germline, CDR1 SNHLY and CDR2 FYNNEI. The CDR3 covers 12 residues. Trimming stripped 8 bases from V and 2 bases from J, with 10 bases between. CDR3 bases: TGTGCCAGCTCGACGGGAGCCTACGAGCAGTACTTC. This sequence encodes CASSTGAYEQYF.

The J gene is TRBJ2-7, the V gene TRBV4-2; D not resolved. This CDR3 contains 14 residues. Germline V gives CDR1 LGHNA, CDR2 YNFKEQ. V dropped 1 base and J dropped 3 bases, with 10 bases sitting between them. The CDR3 sequence is CASSQATLVYEQYF. The CDR3 coding sequence is TGTGCCAGCAGCCAAGCTACACTGGTCTACGAGCAGTACTTC.

The CDR3 bases are TGTGCCAGCAGCTTTAAGGGGGCTTTAGGCACAGATACGCAGTATTTT. It translates to CASSFKGALGTDTQYF. V usage is TRBV7-9 and J usage is TRBJ2-3; the match to TRBD1 covers 7 bases. Per germline, CDR1 SEHNR and CDR2 FQNEAQ (reference sequence). V dropped 3 bases and J dropped 1; count of bases not matched to a gene: 7. This CDR3 spans 16 amino acids.

The V gene is TRBV9, the J gene TRBJ2-2, with D hard to call. The CDR3 runs to 14 residues. V was clipped by 0 bases and J by 6 bases, with 9 bases between them. Germline V lookup: CDR1 SGDLS, CDR2 YYNGEE. CDR3 coding DNA: TGTGCCAGCAGCGTAGGCGTAGCAGCCGGGGAGCTGTTTTTT. Amino acids: CASSVGVAAGELFF.

CDR3 region: CAISALKNTEAFF. CDR3 nucleotide sequence: TGTGCCATCAGTGCTCTAAAGAACACTGAAGCTTTCTTT. This chain connects TRBV10-3 to TRBJ1-1; D call uncertain. V was trimmed by 4 bases and J by 1 base, leaving 7 bases between them. Germline lookup yields CDR1 ENHRY and CDR2 SYGVKD. CDR3 size: 13 residues.

The rearrangement joins TRBV18 to TRBJ2-7; 8 nucleotides align to TRBD2. The V segment lost 5 bases and the J segment 3 bases; nucleotides outside the gene matches: 3. The V gene's germline CDR1 is KGHSH and CDR2 LQKENI. This CDR3 has 13 residues. CDR3 bases: TGTGCCAGCTCATCGGGACTAGACTACGAGCAGTACTTC. It codes for CASSSGLDYEQYF.

This clone has just a few counts. This same CDR3 is encoded by further DNA sequences in the sample. V usage is TRBV7-9 and J usage is TRBJ1-1; possible D gene TRBD1, 6 bases. The V end was cut by 3 bases, the J end by 5 bases, with 7 bases between. From germline, CDR1 is SEHNR and CDR2 FQNEAQ (reference sequence). This CDR3 contains 12 residues. CDR3 amino acids: CASSLDSTEAFF. The DNA of the CDR3 is TGTGCCAGCAGCTTGGACAGTACTGAAGCTTTCTTT.

Comment on this clone: Additional DNA sequences in this sample encode the identical CDR3. V usage is TRBV5-1 and J usage is TRBJ2-1; D gene unclear. This CDR3 has 13 amino acids. Germline V lookup: CDR1 SGHRS, CDR2 YFSETQ. V was pared by 4 bases and J by 0 bases, with 5 bases between. DNA of the CDR3: TGCGCCAGCAGCACGGACTCCTACAATGAGCAGTTCTTC. Translating gives CASSTDSYNEQFF. Full variable domain (rest looked up from reference TRBV5-1 and TRBJ2-1): KAGVTQTPRYLIKTRGQQVTLSCSPISGHRSVSWYQQTPGQGLQFLFEYFSETQRNKGNFPGRFSGRQFSNSRSEMNVSTLELGDSALYLCASSTDSYNEQFFGPGTRLTVL.

This clone appeared once. Different DNA sequences within this sample yield the same CDR3. The J gene is TRBJ2-7, the V gene TRBV30, with D perhaps being TRBD1 or TRBD2 (6 bases each). V lost 2 bases and J lost 3, with 11 bases in between. Germline loops: CDR1 GTSNPN, CDR2 SVGIG (reference sequence). This CDR3 has 13 amino acids. DNA of the CDR3: TGTGCCTGGAGTACGGGGGCGGGCTACGAGCAGTACTTC. Translation: CAWSTGAGYEQYF.

The sample holds one count of this clone. The chain recombines TRBV5-4 with TRBJ2-5; D is perhaps TRBD2 (5 bases). With 1 base removed from V and 2 bases from J, the gap between germline ends came to 9 bases. The germline CDR1 and CDR2 sequences are SGHNT and YYREEE (reference sequence). CDR3 length: 14 residues. CDR3 residues: CASSLWRRQETQYF. The CDR3 DNA is TGTGCCAGCAGCTTGTGGCGGAGGCAAGAGACCCAGTACTTC. Supplemented by reference TRBV5-4 and TRBJ2-5, the full variable domain reads ETGVTQSPTHLIKTRGQQVTLRCSSQSGHNTVSWYQQALGQGPQFIFQYYREEENGRGNFPPRFSGLQFPNYSSELNVNALELDDSALYLCASSLWRRQETQYFGPGTRLLVL.

V usage is TRBV7-8 and J usage is TRBJ2-4; the D call may be TRBD1 or TRBD2 (5 bases each). Trimming pared 1 base from V and 1 base from J, leaving 11 bases between. The CDR3 has 16 residues. Germline assignment: CDR1 SGHVS and CDR2 FQNEAQ. For the CDR3, the DNA is TGTGCCAGCAGCTTAGGAGTCTGGGGGGCCAAAAACATTCAGTACTTC. Its translation is CASSLGVWGAKNIQYF.

This clone occurred once. This chain joins TRBV2 and TRBJ2-1, with TRBD2 identical over 14 bases. Germline V lookup: CDR1 SNHLY, CDR2 FYNNEI. J was trimmed by 10 bases and V by 7 bases; bases with no gene match: 9. This CDR3 is built from 15 residues. The CDR3 region has the DNA TGTGCCAGCACCGGGACTAGCGGGAGATCCGAGGAGCAGTTCTTC. It is translated as CASTGTSGRSEEQFF.

The chain couples TRBV28 to TRBJ1-4; D is ambiguous. The CDR3 is made up of 14 amino acids. The germline V gene encodes CDR1 MDHEN and CDR2 SYDVKM. V shed 4 bases and J shed 10 bases, with 16 bases lying between them. In DNA, the CDR3 is TGTGCCAGCAGTTCCGGTCATAACTTCGGAAAACTGTTTTTT. Protein: CASSSGHNFGKLFF.

The chain joins TRBV19 to TRBJ2-7; 8 nucleotides match TRBD2. Germline assignment: CDR1 LNHDA and CDR2 SQIVND (reference sequence). The length of the CDR3 is 15 residues. The V and J ends lost 5 bases and 0 bases, in that order; junction bases with no gene match: 6. The CDR3 nucleotides read TGTGCCAGTAGTGAGACTAGCGCGAGCTCCTACGAGCAGTACTTC. Protein: CASSETSASSYEQYF.